The clone carrying this T cell receptor (beta chain) was recorded only once. The source of the sample is a study of control samples from healthy donors and cancer patients. Sequencing was performed with immunoSEQ multiplex PCR; in TCRdb, only in-frame clones are kept and a portion is missing. The sample lists about 28,000 clones, around nine tenths occurring once. Trimming cost V 0 bases and J 5 bases, with 11 bases left between them. Looked up from germline, CDR1 is LGHNA and CDR2 is YNFKEQ. This CDR3 region has 16 residues. This clonotype was obtained from a woman aged 40 to 49 with lung cancer. This rearrangement joins TRBV4-2 to TRBJ1-6, with unresolved D. The sample was PBMCs. CDR3 DNA: TGTGCCAGCAGCCAAGATCCAACAGCTAATAATTCACCCCTCCACTTT. As protein: CASSQDPTANNSPLHF.